The source of this TCR beta chain is a study of blood T cell repertoires in COVID-19. Libraries were prepared by immunoSEQ multiplex PCR; TCRdb keeps only in-frame clonotypes and omits some of them. The sample records roughly 71,000 clones, roughly 85% being singletons. The source material was peripheral blood. This TCR was sampled from a woman aged 80 or older with acute or convalescent COVID-19.

In nucleotides, the CDR3 is TGTGCCACGGGACAGGCTGGCGAGCAGTACTTC. Translating it yields CATGQAGEQYF. The V and J genes are TRBV10-3 and TRBJ2-7, with 8 bases matching TRBD1. Unmatched junction bases numbered 5, after V lost 10 bases and J lost 6 bases. This CDR3 comprises 11 residues. CDR1 and CDR2 from the germline V gene are ENHRY and SYGVKD.